Following are 16 T cell receptor beta chains from one sample sequenced in a study of T cell responses to AZD1222 COVID-19 vaccine. Repertoires were generated with immunoSEQ multiplex PCR, while TCRdb's copy carries only in-frame clones and drops some. The data show 99,000 or so clones, nearly 95% seen once. The material sequenced was peripheral blood, taken on day 0 of AZD1222 vaccination. These receptors all stem from an adult in good health.

The chain combines TRBV27 with TRBJ1-2; maybe TRBD1 (5 bases). Germline values: CDR1 MNHEY, CDR2 SMNVEV (reference sequence). V dropped 3 bases and J dropped 0 bases, with 14 bases sitting between them. The CDR3 sequence is 16 residues long. CDR3 protein: CASSFAGTDSNYGYTF. In nucleotides, the CDR3 is TGTGCCAGCAGTTTTGCCGGGACGGACTCTAACTATGGCTACACCTTC.

The chain couples TRBV10-3 to TRBJ2-5; 14 bases match TRBD2. This CDR3 is built from 16 residues. Germline lookup yields CDR1 ENHRY and CDR2 SYGVKD. The V segment lost 6 bases and the J segment 5 bases; nucleotides outside the gene matches: 8. The CDR3: CAIRTGLAGEFETQYF. In DNA, the CDR3 is TGTGCCATCAGGACGGGACTAGCGGGAGAATTCGAGACCCAGTACTTC.

The V and J genes are TRBV5-5 and TRBJ1-4; 8 nucleotides match TRBD1. CDR1 and CDR2 (germline): SGHKS, YYEKEE (reference sequence). CDR3 size: 15 residues. V lost 4 bases and J lost 7; bases outside the gene matches: 9. CDR3 protein: CASSVRWQGAEKLFF. The CDR3 DNA sequence: TGTGCCAGCAGCGTAAGGTGGCAGGGGGCTGAAAAACTGTTTTTT.

V usage is TRBV5-1 and J usage is TRBJ2-3; D is possibly TRBD2 (5 bases). V lost 0 bases to trimming and J lost 4 bases, with 12 bases between them. The CDR3 is 15 amino acids. Germline CDR1 SGHRS, CDR2 YFSETQ. Here the CDR3 DNA reads TGCGCCAGCAGCTTGGCCCGAGCGGCGCCAGATACGCAGTATTTT. The encoded protein is CASSLARAAPDTQYF.

This chain connects TRBV4-1 to TRBJ1-5, with a tentative D call TRBD1 (6 bases). V gave up 0 bases and J gave up 6 bases, with 12 bases separating them. The CDR3 covers 15 residues. Germline V gene lookup returns CDR1 MGHRA and CDR2 YSYEKL. The CDR3 here is CASSQERQGFQPQHF. The CDR3 DNA sequence: TGCGCCAGCAGCCAAGAAAGGCAGGGGTTTCAGCCCCAGCATTTT.

This clone came up once. The chain joins TRBV5-1 to TRBJ2-1, with 13 bases lining up with TRBD2. Germline V gene data show CDR1 as SGHRS and CDR2 as YFSETQ. The ends lost 7 bases at V and 7 bases at J; junction bases unmatched: 14. The length of the CDR3 is 17 residues. In nucleotides, the CDR3 is TGCGCCAGCGGGCAAGGACTAGCGGGAGTGGGTTCGAATGAGCAGTTCTTC. This translates into CASGQGLAGVGSNEQFF.

J is TRBJ2-7 and V is TRBV29-1; TRBD1 matches at 10 bases. The length of the CDR3 is 14 residues. The V and J ends lost 7 bases and 4 bases, in that order; junction bases with no gene match: 10. Per the germline V gene, CDR1 is SQVTM and CDR2 is ANQGSEA. CDR3 protein: CSASTGTGVYEQYF. The CDR3 coding sequence is TGCAGCGCTAGTACCGGGACAGGGGTTTACGAGCAGTACTTC.

The gene calls are TRBV3-1 (or the pseudogene TRBV3-2) and TRBJ2-5; D is unclear. In germline, CDR1 is LGHDT, CDR2 YNNKEL (reference sequence). The V gene lost 4 bases and the J gene lost 5 bases, with 11 bases spanning the gap. The CDR3 has 13 residues. CDR3 amino acids: CASSPLVGETQYF. The CDR3 nucleotides are TGTGCCAGCAGCCCATTAGTGGGGGAGACCCAGTACTTC.

CDR3: CASSFGRGNEQYF. The DNA for the CDR3 is TGTGCCAGTAGTTTCGGCAGGGGTAACGAGCAGTACTTC. The genes are TRBV19 and TRBJ2-7, with a tentative D call TRBD1 (6 bases). The CDR3 is 13 amino acids. Germline CDR1 is LNHDA and CDR2 is SQIVND (reference sequence). Trimming shortened V by 5 bases and J by 5 bases, and 13 bases separated the two germline ends.

This clone was counted a single time. The J gene is TRBJ2-5, the V gene TRBV18, with a weak D call TRBD2 (6 bases). Trimming took off 2 bases at V and 0 bases at J, with 7 bases between the two ends. The CDR3 totals 14 residues. Germline values: CDR1 KGHSH, CDR2 LQKENI. The CDR3 DNA sequence: TGTGCCAGCTCACCAGGGAGGAACCAAGAGACCCAGTACTTC. It translates to CASSPGRNQETQYF.

The rearrangement links TRBV4-2 to TRBJ2-2, with a weak D call TRBD2 (6 bases). CDR1 and CDR2 from the germline V gene are LGHNA and YNFKEQ. Deletions cut 2 bases from V and 5 bases from J, with 9 bases between. The CDR3 spans 14 residues. CDR3 amino acids: CASSQPSVTGELFF. In DNA form, the CDR3 reads TGTGCCAGCAGCCAACCTAGCGTTACCGGGGAGCTGTTTTTT.

This clone was detected only once. The V gene is TRBV6-6, the J gene TRBJ2-7; unclear D gene. The CDR3 runs 15 residues. V lost 6 bases and J 3 bases, leaving 18 bases between the germline ends. CDR1 is MNHNY and CDR2 is SVGAGI in the germline V gene (reference sequence). CDR3 DNA sequence: TGTGCCAGCAGGACGACCTCAAGAGCCCACTACGAGCAGTACTTC. Translated: CASRTTSRAHYEQYF.

About this clone itself: Other DNA sequences within the sample encode an identical CDR3. The rearrangement links TRBV9 to TRBJ2-1; TRBD2 matches 12 bases. The CDR3 is 15 amino acids. V shed 0 bases, J shed 7 bases, and the junction held 2 bases outside the gene matches. CDR1 SGDLS and CDR2 YYNGEE come from the germline V gene. The CDR3 nucleotides read TGTGCCAGCAGCGTAGGTCTAGCGGGAGGGAATGAGCAGTTCTTC. The encoded protein is CASSVGLAGGNEQFF. Drawing the rest from reference TRBV9 and TRBJ2-1, the complete variable domain is DSGVTQTPKHLITATGQRVTLRCSPRSGDLSVYWYQQSLDQGLQFLIQYYNGEERAKGNILERFSAQQFPDLHSELNLSSLELGDSALYFCASSVGLAGGNEQFFGPGTRLTVL.

The chain joins TRBV2 to TRBJ2-1; 9 nucleotides align to TRBD2. This CDR3 is built from 18 residues. The germline CDR1 and CDR2 sequences are SNHLY and FYNNEI. V was pared by 0 bases and J by 9 bases, with 15 bases of the junction left unmatched. This CDR3 is CASSEAGQLAGSFCEQFF. The CDR3 DNA is TGTGCCAGCAGTGAAGCCGGCCAGCTAGCGGGATCGTTCTGTGAGCAGTTCTTC.

The rearrangement links TRBV5-1 to TRBJ2-7; 10 bases agree with TRBD2. J lost 6 bases, V lost 5 bases, and 8 bases had no gene match. The CDR3 has 14 amino acids. CDR1 SGHRS and CDR2 YFSETQ come from the germline V gene. The DNA of the CDR3 is TGCGCCAGCAGGGGAGCGGGAGGGGAAGGCGAGCAGTACTTC. Translation gives CASRGAGGEGEQYF.

The chain joins TRBV6-5 to TRBJ2-3, with D possibly matching TRBD2 (6 bases). Germline CDR1 reads MNHEY; CDR2 reads SVGAGI. The CDR3 is 15 residues long. V gave up 5 bases and J gave up 2 bases, with 14 bases separating them. CDR3 sequence: CASSHVADPTDTQYF. In DNA, the CDR3 is TGTGCCAGCAGTCACGTAGCGGACCCCACAGATACGCAGTATTTT.